This entry concerns a single TCR beta chain. No antigen is known for it. The data originate from a study of T cells after yellow fever vaccination. Findings and caveats of the study: Peaking on day 5 versus 15, the secondary response was faster but weaker. After the booster, around 95% of CD4 and 75% to 90% of CD8 primary-response clones were re-detected.

MiXCR was run by TCRdb on the 5' RACE reads, yielding one entry per CDR3 protein. The table has roughly 250,000 distinct CDR3 sequences, around 13% seen once. Trimming removed 4 bases from V and 7 bases from J; junction bases left unmatched: 9. Per the germline V gene, CDR1 is SGHRS and CDR2 is YFSETQ. The CDR3 totals 15 residues. The clonotype originates from a man aged 30 to 45 who received the YFV17D yellow fever vaccine. The V gene is TRBV5-1, the J gene TRBJ2-2; TRBD2 matches 8 bases. The sample in question was CD4+ T cells sorted from PBMCs, obtained 45 days after the yellow fever booster vaccination. The CDR3 is CASSRSQSGSGELFF. CDR3 in DNA: TGCGCCAGCAGCCGGAGCCAAAGCGGGAGCGGGGAGCTGTTTTTT.